This TCR beta chain was documented in a study of naive and memory T cell subsets. Points from the study as a whole: In CD4 and CD8 cells, diversity dropped from naive through EMRA. Naive repertoires, especially CD8, held a few larger clonotypes, possibly memory cells re-expressing CD45RA.

As concerns this clonotype: The antigen is not known.

The CDR3 loop spans 20 amino acids. The junction had 15 bases not matched to a gene; V was cut back by 0 bases and J by 4 bases. Germline assignment: CDR1 GTSNPN and CDR2 SVGIG (reference sequence). Both TRBC1 and TRBC2 were covered by a beta constant-region primer of two equimolar oligonucleotides. Nested alpha and beta constant-region primers with the SP2 primer drove four PCR rounds on ligated cDNA. TCRdb independently ran MiXCR on the UMI-ligation and nested PCR reads; one entry per CDR3 protein. Of 85,000 or so distinct CDR3 sequences in the sample, around 9% were seen once. Sequenced material: naive CD8+ T cells from blood. The clonotype comes from a human donor in good health. The chain recombines TRBV30 with TRBJ2-7; 16 bases match TRBD2. The CDR3, as DNA: TGTGCCTGGAGTGTCTGGCCGGGACTAGCGGGAGGGCCGGAGTTTTACGAGCAGTACTTC. As protein: CAWSVWPGLAGGPEFYEQYF.